The 5 T cell receptor beta chains below were found in one sample sequenced in a study of Graves' ophthalmopathy and Graves' hyperthyroidism. Scientists amplified the TCR beta CDR3 regions from RNA transcripts. Amplification began with first-round RT-PCR using HTBI primers, then second-round multiplex PCR was performed. TCRdb reprocessed the multiplex PCR reads via MiXCR and lists one record per CDR3 protein. The sample consists of roughly 380,000 distinct CDR3 sequences, less than 20% of them appearing once. Sequencing was performed on peripheral blood. The receptors come from a young woman with stable Graves' hyperthyroidism.

In this sample, this clonotype turned up many times. V usage is TRBV6-2 or TRBV6-3 and J usage is TRBJ1-2; the D is unclear. This CDR3 is 15 amino acids long. CDR1 and CDR2 (germline): MNHEY, SVGEGT. Deletions cut 0 bases from V and 0 bases from J, with 8 bases between. DNA of the CDR3: TGTGCCAGCAGTTACTCGGACGGAGCTAACTATGGCTACACCTTC. Its protein product is CASSYSDGANYGYTF.

This clonotype was seen many times. This sequence joins TRBV19 and TRBJ1-1; 10 bases align to TRBD1. Germline V CDR1 and CDR2: LNHDA, SQIVND (reference sequence). This CDR3 is 17 amino acids long. J gave up 5 bases and V 3 bases, and 12 bases lay outside the gene matches. CDR3 in DNA: TGTGCCAGTAGTATGGTCGGGACAGGGGTTTCGGGGACTGAAGCTTTCTTT. Residues: CASSMVGTGVSGTEAFF. Full variable domain (missing parts from reference TRBV19 and TRBJ1-1): DGGITQSPKYLFRKEGQNVTLSCEQNLNHDAMYWYRQDPGQGLRLIYYSQIVNDFQKGDIAEGYSVSREKKESFPLTVTSAQKNPTAFYLCASSMVGTGVSGTEAFFGQGTRLTVV.

This clonotype showed up many times. J is TRBJ1-1 and V is TRBV7-9, with 9 bases aligning to TRBD1. Trimming took 10 bases from V and 11 from J; bases not matched to a gene: 8. Germline V gives CDR1 SEHNR, CDR2 FQNEAQ (reference sequence). The CDR3 is made up of 11 amino acids. CDR3 coding DNA: TGTGCCATCACGACAGGGGGAGGTGCTTTCTTT. It codes for CAITTGGGAFF.

This clonotype was found many times. The chain is built from TRBV12-3 or TRBV12-4 and TRBJ1-1; 10 positions match TRBD1. V lost 1 base, J lost 3 bases, and 2 bases stayed unmatched. The CDR3 is made up of 15 amino acids. The CDR3 loop is CASSLGDRGYTEAFF. For the CDR3, the DNA is TGTGCCAGCAGTTTAGGGGACAGGGGATACACTGAAGCTTTCTTT.

This clonotype came up many times. The J gene is TRBJ1-1, the V gene TRBV7-9, with 9 bases that match TRBD1. This CDR3 spans 14 amino acids. Trimming cost V 3 bases and J 11 bases; bases outside gene matches: 10. In germline, CDR1 is SEHNR, CDR2 FQNEAQ (reference sequence). The CDR3 DNA follows: TGTGCCAGCAGCTTCGGGACAGGGTTCCCTAGGGCTTTCTTT. It specifies CASSFGTGFPRAFF. The variable domain in full, with the rest retrieved from reference TRBV7-9 and TRBJ1-1, is DTGVSQNPRHKITKRGQNVTFRCDPISEHNRLYWYRQTLGQGPEFLTYFQNEAQLEKSRLLSDRFSAERPKGSFSTLEIQRTEQGDSAMYLCASSFGTGFPRAFFGQGTRLTVV.